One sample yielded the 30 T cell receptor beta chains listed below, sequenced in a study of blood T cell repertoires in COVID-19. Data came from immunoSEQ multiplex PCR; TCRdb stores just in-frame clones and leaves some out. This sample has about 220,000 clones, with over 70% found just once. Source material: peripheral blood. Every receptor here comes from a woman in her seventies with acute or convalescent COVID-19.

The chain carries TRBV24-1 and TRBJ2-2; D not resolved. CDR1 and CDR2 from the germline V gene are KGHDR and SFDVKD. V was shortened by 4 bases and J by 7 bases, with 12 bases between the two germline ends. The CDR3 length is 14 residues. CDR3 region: CATSDGLEIGELFF. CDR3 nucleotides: TGTGCCACCAGTGACGGCCTGGAGATCGGGGAGCTGTTTTTT.

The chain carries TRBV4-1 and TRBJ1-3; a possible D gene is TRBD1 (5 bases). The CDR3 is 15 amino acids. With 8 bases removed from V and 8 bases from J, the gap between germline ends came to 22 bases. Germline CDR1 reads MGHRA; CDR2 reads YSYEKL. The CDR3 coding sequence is TGCGCCAGCCGAAACAGCGGGGGTCTTGGTGACACCATATATTTT. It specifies CASRNSGGLGDTIYF.

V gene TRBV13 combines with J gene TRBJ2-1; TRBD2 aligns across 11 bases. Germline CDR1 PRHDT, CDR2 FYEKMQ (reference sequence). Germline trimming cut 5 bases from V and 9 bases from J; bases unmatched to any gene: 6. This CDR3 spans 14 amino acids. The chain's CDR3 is CASSRTSGGLEQFF. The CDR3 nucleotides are TGTGCCAGCAGCCGTACTAGCGGGGGCCTTGAGCAGTTCTTC. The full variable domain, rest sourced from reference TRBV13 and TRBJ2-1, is AAGVIQSPRHLIKEKRETATLKCYPIPRHDTVYWYQQGPGQDPQFLISFYEKMQSDKGSIPDRFSAQQFSDYHSELNMSSLELGDSALYFCASSRTSGGLEQFFGPGTRLTVL.

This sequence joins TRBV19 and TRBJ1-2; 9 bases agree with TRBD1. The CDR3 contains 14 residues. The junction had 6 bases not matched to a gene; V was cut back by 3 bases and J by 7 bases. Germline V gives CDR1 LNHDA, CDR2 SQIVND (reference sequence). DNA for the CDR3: TGTGCCAGTAGTATCGGGGGGACAGGGCTTGGCTACACCTTC. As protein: CASSIGGTGLGYTF.

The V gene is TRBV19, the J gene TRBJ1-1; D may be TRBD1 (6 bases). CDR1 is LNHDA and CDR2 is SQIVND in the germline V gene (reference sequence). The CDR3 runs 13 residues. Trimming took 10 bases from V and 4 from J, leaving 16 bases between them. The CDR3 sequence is CATNKQGRTEAFF. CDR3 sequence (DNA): TGTGCCACCAACAAACAGGGACGCACTGAAGCTTTCTTT. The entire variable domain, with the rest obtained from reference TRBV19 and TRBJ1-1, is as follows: DGGITQSPKYLFRKEGQNVTLSCEQNLNHDAMYWYRQDPGQGLRLIYYSQIVNDFQKGDIAEGYSVSREKKESFPLTVTSAQKNPTAFYLCATNKQGRTEAFFGQGTRLTVV.

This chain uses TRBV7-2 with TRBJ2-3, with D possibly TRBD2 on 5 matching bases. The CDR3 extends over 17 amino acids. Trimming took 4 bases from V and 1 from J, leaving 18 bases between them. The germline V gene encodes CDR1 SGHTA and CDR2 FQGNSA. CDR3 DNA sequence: TGTGCCAGCAGCTCGTTACTAGGGAGCGAGGGCACAGATACGCAGTATTTT. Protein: CASSSLLGSEGTDTQYF.

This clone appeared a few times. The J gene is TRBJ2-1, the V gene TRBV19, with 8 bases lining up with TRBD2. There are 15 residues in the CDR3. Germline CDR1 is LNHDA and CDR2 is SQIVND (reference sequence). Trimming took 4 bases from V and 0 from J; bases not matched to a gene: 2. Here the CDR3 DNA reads TGTGCCAGTAGTAGACTAGCGAGCTCCTACAATGAGCAGTTCTTC. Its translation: CASSRLASSYNEQFF.

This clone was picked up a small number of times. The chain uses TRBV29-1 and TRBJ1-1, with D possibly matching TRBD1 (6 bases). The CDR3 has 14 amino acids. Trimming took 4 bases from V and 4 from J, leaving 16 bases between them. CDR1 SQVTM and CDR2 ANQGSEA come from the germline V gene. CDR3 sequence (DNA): TGCAGCGTTGCAGGGGAAAGTGGGACCACTGAAGCTTTCTTT. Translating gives CSVAGESGTTEAFF.

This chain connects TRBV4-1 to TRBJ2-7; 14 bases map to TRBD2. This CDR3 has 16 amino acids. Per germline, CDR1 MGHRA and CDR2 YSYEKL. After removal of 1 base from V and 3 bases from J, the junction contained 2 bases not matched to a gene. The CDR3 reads CASSQGGTSGGYEQYF. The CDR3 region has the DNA TGCGCCAGCAGCCAAGGGGGGACTAGCGGGGGCTACGAGCAGTACTTC.

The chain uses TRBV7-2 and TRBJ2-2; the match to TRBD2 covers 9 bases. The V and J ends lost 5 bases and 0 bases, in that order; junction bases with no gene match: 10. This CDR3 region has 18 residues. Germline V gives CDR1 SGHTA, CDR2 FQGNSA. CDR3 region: CASSKRGERYANTGELFF. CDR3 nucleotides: TGTGCCAGCAGCAAGCGGGGGGAAAGATACGCGAACACCGGGGAGCTGTTTTTT.

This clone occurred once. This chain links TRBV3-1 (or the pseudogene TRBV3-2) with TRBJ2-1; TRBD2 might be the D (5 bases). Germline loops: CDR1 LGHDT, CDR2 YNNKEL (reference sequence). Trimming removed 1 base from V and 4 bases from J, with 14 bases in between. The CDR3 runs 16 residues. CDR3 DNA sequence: TGTGCCAGCAGCCAAGTCCCCCAATCGGGATACAATGAGCAGTTCTTC. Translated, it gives CASSQVPQSGYNEQFF.

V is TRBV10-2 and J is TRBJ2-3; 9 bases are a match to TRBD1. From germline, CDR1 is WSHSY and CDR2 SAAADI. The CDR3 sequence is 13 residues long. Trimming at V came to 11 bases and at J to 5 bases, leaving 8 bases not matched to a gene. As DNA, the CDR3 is TGCGCCGGGGCAGACAGGGGGGAAGATACGCAGTATTTT. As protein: CAGADRGEDTQYF.

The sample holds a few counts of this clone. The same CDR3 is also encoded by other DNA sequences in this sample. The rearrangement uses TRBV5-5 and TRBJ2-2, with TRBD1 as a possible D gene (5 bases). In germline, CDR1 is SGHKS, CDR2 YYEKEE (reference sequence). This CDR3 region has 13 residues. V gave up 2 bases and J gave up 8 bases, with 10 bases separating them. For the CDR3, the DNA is TGTGCCAGCAGCTTCAGACAGACTGGGGAGCTGTTTTTT. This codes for CASSFRQTGELFF.

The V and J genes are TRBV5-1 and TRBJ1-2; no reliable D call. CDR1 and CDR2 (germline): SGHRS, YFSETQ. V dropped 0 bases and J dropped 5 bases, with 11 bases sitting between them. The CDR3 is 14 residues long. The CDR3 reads CASSLATSSYGYTF. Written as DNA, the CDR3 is TGCGCCAGCAGCTTGGCCACTAGTTCGTATGGCTACACCTTC.

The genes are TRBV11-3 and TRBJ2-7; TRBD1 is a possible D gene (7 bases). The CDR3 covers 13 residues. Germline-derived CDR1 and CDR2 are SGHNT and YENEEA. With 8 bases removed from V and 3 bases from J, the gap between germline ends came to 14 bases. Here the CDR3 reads CASSRDSNYEQYF. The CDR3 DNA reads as TGTGCCAGCTCGCGGGACAGCAACTACGAGCAGTACTTC. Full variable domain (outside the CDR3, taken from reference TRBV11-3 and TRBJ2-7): EAGVVQSPRYKIIEKKQPVAFWCNPISGHNTLYWYLQNLGQGPELLIRYENEEAVDDSQLPKDRFSAERLKGVDSTLKIQPAELGDSAVYLCASSRDSNYEQYFGPGTRLTVT.

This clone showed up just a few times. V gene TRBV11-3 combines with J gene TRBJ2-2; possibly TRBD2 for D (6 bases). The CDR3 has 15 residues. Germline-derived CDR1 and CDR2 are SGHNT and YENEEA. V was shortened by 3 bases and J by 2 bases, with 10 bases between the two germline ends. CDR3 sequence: CASSFSGLNTGELFF. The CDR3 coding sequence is TGTGCCAGCAGCTTTTCGGGACTTAACACCGGGGAGCTGTTTTTT.

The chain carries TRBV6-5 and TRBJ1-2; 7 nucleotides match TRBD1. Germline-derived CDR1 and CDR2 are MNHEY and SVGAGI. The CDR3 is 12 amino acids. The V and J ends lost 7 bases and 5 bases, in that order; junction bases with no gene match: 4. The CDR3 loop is CASKGAGYGYTF. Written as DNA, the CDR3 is TGTGCCAGCAAGGGGGCAGGATATGGCTACACCTTC.

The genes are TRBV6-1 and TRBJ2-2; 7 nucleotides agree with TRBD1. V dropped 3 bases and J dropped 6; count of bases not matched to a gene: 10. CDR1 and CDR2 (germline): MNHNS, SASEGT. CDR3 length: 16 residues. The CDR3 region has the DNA TGTGCCAGCAGTGATGGTACAGGGGAGTTGTCCGGGGAGCTGTTTTTT. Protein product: CASSDGTGELSGELFF.

The chain's CDR3 is CASSPRGAQETQYF. The CDR3 nucleotides read TGTGCCAGCAGCCCTCGGGGGGCCCAAGAGACCCAGTACTTC. V usage is TRBV7-2 and J usage is TRBJ2-5; D is perhaps TRBD2 (7 bases). The V end was cut by 5 bases, the J end by 1 base, with 11 bases between. Germline V gene data show CDR1 as SGHTA and CDR2 as FQGNSA. CDR3 length equals 14 residues.

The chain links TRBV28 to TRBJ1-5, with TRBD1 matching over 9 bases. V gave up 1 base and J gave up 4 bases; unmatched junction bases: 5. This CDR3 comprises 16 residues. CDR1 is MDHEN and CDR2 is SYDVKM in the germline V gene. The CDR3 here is CASSLSSGTGNQPQHF. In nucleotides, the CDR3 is TGTGCCAGCAGTTTATCATCCGGGACAGGGAATCAGCCCCAGCATTTT.

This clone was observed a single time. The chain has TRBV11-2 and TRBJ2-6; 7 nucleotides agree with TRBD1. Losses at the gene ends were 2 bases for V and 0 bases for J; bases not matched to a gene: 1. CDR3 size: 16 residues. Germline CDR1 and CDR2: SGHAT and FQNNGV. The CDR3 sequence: CASSLRQGSGANVLTF. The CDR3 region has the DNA TGTGCCAGCAGCTTAAGACAGGGCTCTGGGGCCAACGTCCTGACTTTC.

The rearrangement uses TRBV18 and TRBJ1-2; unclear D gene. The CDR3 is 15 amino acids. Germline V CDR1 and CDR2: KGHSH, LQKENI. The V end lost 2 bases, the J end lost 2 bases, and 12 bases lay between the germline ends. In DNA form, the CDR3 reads TGTGCCAGCTCACCAGGCCCCGAAGTAAACTATGGCTACACCTTC. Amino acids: CASSPGPEVNYGYTF. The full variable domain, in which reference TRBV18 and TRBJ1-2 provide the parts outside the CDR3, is NAGVMQNPRHLVRRRGQEARLRCSPMKGHSHVYWYRQLPEEGLKFMVYLQKENIIDESGMPKERFSAEFPKEGPSILRIQQVVRGDSAAYFCASSPGPEVNYGYTFGSGTRLTVV.

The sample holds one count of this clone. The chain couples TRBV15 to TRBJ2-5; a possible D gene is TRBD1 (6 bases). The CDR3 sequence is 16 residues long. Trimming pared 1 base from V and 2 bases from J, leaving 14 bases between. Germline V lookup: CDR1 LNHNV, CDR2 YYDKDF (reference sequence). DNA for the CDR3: TGTGCCACCAGCAGAGGTTCAGGGGTTGGGCAAGAGACCCAGTACTTC. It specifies CATSRGSGVGQETQYF.

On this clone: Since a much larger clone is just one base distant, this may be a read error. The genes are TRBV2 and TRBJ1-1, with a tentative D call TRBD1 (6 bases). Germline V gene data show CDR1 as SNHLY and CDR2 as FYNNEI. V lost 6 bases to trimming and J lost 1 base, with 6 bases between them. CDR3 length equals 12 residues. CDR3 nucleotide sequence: TGTGCCAGCAGACAGGGGAACACTGAAGCTTTCTTT. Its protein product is CASRQGNTEAFF.

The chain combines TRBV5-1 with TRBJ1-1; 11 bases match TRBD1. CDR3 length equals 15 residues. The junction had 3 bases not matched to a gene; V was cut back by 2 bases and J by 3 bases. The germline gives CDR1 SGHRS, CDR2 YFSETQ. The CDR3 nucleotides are TGCGCCAGCAGCTTTGGGGGACAGGGGGACACTGAAGCTTTCTTT. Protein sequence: CASSFGGQGDTEAFF.

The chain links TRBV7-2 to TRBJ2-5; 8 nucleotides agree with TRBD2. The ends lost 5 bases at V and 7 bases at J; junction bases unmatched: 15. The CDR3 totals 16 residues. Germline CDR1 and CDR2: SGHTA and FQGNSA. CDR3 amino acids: CASSPPGLAVIGTQYF. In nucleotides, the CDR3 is TGTGCCAGCAGCCCCCCCGGACTAGCCGTCATAGGGACCCAGTACTTC.

The CDR3 nucleotides are TGTGCCAGCAGTACCAGACTAGCCGTCGAGCAGTACTTC. This gives the protein CASSTRLAVEQYF. The gene calls are TRBV7-2 and TRBJ2-7; 7 nucleotides match TRBD2. This CDR3 is 13 amino acids long. With 6 bases clipped from V and 6 bases from J, the junction kept 8 bases outside the gene matches. CDR1 and CDR2 (germline): SGHTA, FQGNSA.

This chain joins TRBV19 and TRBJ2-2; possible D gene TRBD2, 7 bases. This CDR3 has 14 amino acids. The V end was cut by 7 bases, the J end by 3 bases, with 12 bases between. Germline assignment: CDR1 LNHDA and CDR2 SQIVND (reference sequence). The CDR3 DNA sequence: TGTGCCAGTACGCCGGGGGGCTACACCGGGGAGCTGTTTTTT. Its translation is CASTPGGYTGELFF.

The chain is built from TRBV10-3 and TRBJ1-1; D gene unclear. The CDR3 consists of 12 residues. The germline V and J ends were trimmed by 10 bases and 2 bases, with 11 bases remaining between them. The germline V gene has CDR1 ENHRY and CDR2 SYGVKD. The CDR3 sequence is CATRRENTEAFF. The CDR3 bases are TGTGCCACCCGGAGAGAAAACACTGAAGCTTTCTTT.

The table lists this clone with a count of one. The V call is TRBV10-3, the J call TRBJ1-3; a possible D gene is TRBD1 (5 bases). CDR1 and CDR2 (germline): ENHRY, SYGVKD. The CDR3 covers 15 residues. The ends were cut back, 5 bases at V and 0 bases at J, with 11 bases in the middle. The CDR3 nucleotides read TGTGCCATCAGTTCACAGGCCAGCTCTGGAAACACCATATATTTT. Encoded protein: CAISSQASSGNTIYF.